This T cell receptor beta chain was sequenced in a study of cytomegalovirus exposure and HLA in healthy donors (dated 2017 in TCRdb). The study in broad terms: An earlier analysis of some 500 of the donors reported about 250 Gb of sequence data and 100 million to 130 million unique TCR beta sequences from 150 million to 200 million T cells. An early release covering just under 650 HLA-typed donors comprised approximately 300 gigabases of sequencing data and roughly 85 million unique TCR sequences. Of the roughly 390 genotyped donors, approximately 80% fell in the genetic ancestry cluster associated with self-reported Caucasian donors. The study aimed to test whether signatures of past pathogen exposure could be identified by cataloging public T cell receptors. The study used immunosequencing to profile the T cell repertoires of under 700 subjects and linked those repertoires to cytomegalovirus serostatus. Along with the approximately 650-subject first cohort, a separate validation cohort of around 110 different subjects was used. To predict cytomegalovirus infection status, the study combined high-throughput TCR immunosequencing, statistical association of individual TCRs with disease status, and machine learning. In a later analysis, previously published TCR beta repertoires from hundreds of donors were re-analyzed and high-resolution HLA genotyping was added so that TCR occurrence patterns could be studied. Rather than drawing on any new phenotypic data, the later analysis identified candidate immune exposures from TCR beta sequences and the way those sequences occurred across donors. To decide whether each TCR beta V gene segment behaved as functional or pseudogenic, an earlier analysis of nearly 600 of the donors relied on high-throughput TCR beta sequencing. Donor age, sex, ethnicity and CMV serostatus were compiled together with the repertoire data. A later genetic analysis used genome-wide SNP genotypes for about 55% of the 666 donors, treating that subset as a discovery cohort. Every repertoire in the discovery cohort had been generated on one and the same sequencing platform. Class I and class II HLA loci were covered by the typing at four-digit resolution. Typing coverage differed by locus: A, B, C, DRB1 and DQB1 were typed in roughly 620-630 donors, DQA1 in about 510, DPA1 in approximately 610, and DPB1 in approximately 450. Roughly five DR-DQ haplotypes were handled as single units for association and clustering, since linkage in the cohort was strong. On average, around 240,000 unique TCR beta nucleotide sequences were sequenced per donor among some 430 genotyped donors of the cohort, with 15% to 20% of those sequences being non-productive. The paper's findings and limits, for the study overall: The study gave a list of under 200 TCR beta chains associated with cytomegalovirus. An association between a missense DCLRE1C variant and V-gene and J-gene trimming of TCR beta chains was found in a later genetic analysis and replicated in an independent cohort. A few of the identified cytomegalovirus-associated TCR beta chains were confirmed in vitro to be specific for cytomegalovirus antigens. Linkage disequilibrium might explain the correlated functional status among segregating V segments, but an unknown experimental factor could not be excluded. In a later analysis, about 16,000 TCR beta sequences were associated with specific HLA alleles at a false discovery rate of 0.05. In a later analysis, the rate of TCR association differed among HLA loci, with DRB1 alleles having the most associated TCRs and HLA-C alleles having the fewest. A further reported finding was that TCR beta sequences accurately predicted the HLA-A and HLA-B alleles for most subjects in the first cohort. In a later analysis, most CMV-associated TCR beta chains were found to appear HLA-restricted, with HLA associations seemingly driven largely by CMV exposure. Immune exposure information for the cohort was limited to CMV serostatus. Cytomegalovirus status was reported to be diagnosed by the classifier with high specificity and sensitivity in both the original and validation cohorts. Across donors, most TCR sequences were observed very rarely, whereas some public TCRs were present in many individuals. The authors suggested that the approach could potentially be extended to other disease states and immunological phenotypes. In this cohort, only TCR beta chains were sequenced, and detectable features were limited by the absence of alpha or paired-chain data. In a later genetic analysis, fewer N-insertions in productive TCRs were reported among donors in an Asian-associated ancestry cluster than the roughly 670-donor mean. A cluster of highly shared sequence variants was judged likely to be a technical artifact of the sequencing pipeline. Some IMGT-functional V segments, including TRBV6-2 and TRBV6-3, could not be told apart with the 87-base-pair reads, so those segments were excluded. In an earlier analysis of under 600 of the donors, most TCR beta V segments were observed in productive rearrangements about 87% or about 30% of the time, broadly matching IMGT annotations. A later analysis reported that several top co-occurrence clusters appeared linked to parvovirus B19, influenza, CMV and Epstein-Barr virus. The presence/absence analyses assumed that sequencing depth was roughly uniform across donors, and that assumption may not be true. Because counts were too low, some 16 rarely observed V segments, including chromosome 9 orphons, were excluded from the earlier analysis of under 650 of the donors. A later analysis found that HLA-associated TCR beta chains were more clonally expanded and had lower generation probabilities than equally common non-associated chains. Assigning TCR associations to individual alleles was difficult when HLA alleles, especially DR and DQ, strongly co-occurred. Because HLA typing was unavailable for some donors at each locus, only the typed subset was used in association tests.

The junction shows trimming of 5 bases on V and 6 bases on J, and the gene matches do not reach 9 bases of it. Counted from cysteine to phenylalanine, this CDR3 has 15 amino acids. CDR3 DNA is the only sequence kept; it has 45 bases, read in frame from the first base. Looking up the germline V gene yields CDR1 ENHRY and CDR2 SYGVKD. This clone showed up just once. The antigen it binds to is not known. One base away there is no much larger clone; base qualities are not given. The cohort was made up of 500 to 850 healthy bone marrow donors. At the time of sampling, all cohort members were nominally healthy, though unrecorded immune exposures were likely present. The donor tested CMV seropositive and was one of the 289 seropositive cohort members. Every donor gave a peripheral blood sample, and the peripheral blood mononuclear cells from that sample were used for TCR beta sequencing. The Qiagen DNeasy Blood Extraction Kit was used to extract genomic DNA from the blood cell samples.

The method behind the library was the immunoSEQ multiplex PCR assay. For the multiplex PCR, a mixture combining 60 forward primers for TCR Vbeta segments and 13 reverse primers for TCR Jbeta segments was used. A multiplex PCR assay on genomic DNA amplified the CDR3 region of rearranged TCR beta genes. On the Illumina HiSeq System, the amplified TCR beta libraries were sequenced as 87-base-pair reads. The paper's processing steps were these. Across the 700 or so repertoires, a later analysis counted approximately 75 million unique TCR beta chains, roughly 11 million of which were shared by at least two donors. To remove PCR and sequencing errors, raw reads were error-corrected and collapsed into unique sequences using a nearest-neighbor algorithm that merged closely related sequences. CDR3 sequences were aligned to IMGT reference sequences to assign V, D and J gene segments. For a sequence to be retained, at least a six-nucleotide match to both a V gene segment and a J gene segment was required. Rearrangements were classified as productive when the CDR3 lacked stop codons and remained in frame with V and J, and all other rearrangements were classified as non-productive. CDR3 was defined by IMGT convention, running from the second conserved V-encoded cysteine to the conserved J-encoded phenylalanine. In an earlier analysis of more than 550 of the donors, sequences lacking an unambiguous match to a single V gene segment were excluded. An earlier analysis of a few hundred of the donors classified V segments as functional when productive rearrangements were above 56.7% and as segregating when the standard deviation between donors was above 5%. A statistical classification framework was developed to diagnose cytomegalovirus status using the catalog of TCR beta chain sequences. In a later analysis, TCR nucleotide sequences were compared against IMGT/GENE-DB human TR gene sequences so that V and J genes could be assigned. In a later analysis, CDR3 sequences and most-parsimonious VDJ recombination scenarios were assigned using the TCRdist pipeline. In a later analysis, every TCR beta chain was defined by the combination of its CDR3 amino acid sequence and its V-gene family, and reads without a unique V-gene family were dropped. To address suspected cross-contamination and a sequencing artifact, a later analysis removed several hundred highly shared, low-generation-probability nucleotide sequences. In a later analysis, a clonal expansion index was calculated for each public chain from normalized within-repertoire ranks of inferred template counts. A later analysis computed generation probabilities with a VDJ recombination model fitted to out-of-frame rearrangements, and checked the results against IGoR. A later analysis scored TCR-TCR, TCR-HLA and TCR-CMV co-occurrence with hypergeometric tests, applying a repertoire-size bias correction to TCR pairs. In a later analysis, false discovery rates were estimated by permuting HLA or CMV assignments 20 times. In a later analysis, co-occurring TCRs were grouped using DBSCAN, with TCRdist sequence similarity added in when clustering inside HLA-allele-positive subsets. Co-occurrence clustering excluded repertoires with fewer than 30,000 or more than 120,000 public chains, plus five with anomalous nucleotide sharing. The immuneACCESS repertoire file appears here via TCRdb, limited to in-frame rearrangements. These files lack a portion of the clones; in checked studies, under half of the deficit traces to unresolved V genes, and the cause of the others is not known. V and J calls and clone size are those listed in that table; D and trimming were worked out from the DNA. The sample contains tens of thousands of clones, roughly 67% of them found a single time. Clones ranked in the top ten supply about a fifth of the sample.

The V and J segments used are TRBV10-3 and TRBJ2-3, with 9 bases in between that match TRBD2. Input material: PBMCs. This sequence was found in a woman aged 45-65 years in good health and CMV-seropositive. This receptor has the CDR3 CAISTGTSMIDTQYF. The nucleotide sequence reads as follows: TGTGCCATCAGTACCGGGACTAGCATGATCGATACGCAGTATTTT.